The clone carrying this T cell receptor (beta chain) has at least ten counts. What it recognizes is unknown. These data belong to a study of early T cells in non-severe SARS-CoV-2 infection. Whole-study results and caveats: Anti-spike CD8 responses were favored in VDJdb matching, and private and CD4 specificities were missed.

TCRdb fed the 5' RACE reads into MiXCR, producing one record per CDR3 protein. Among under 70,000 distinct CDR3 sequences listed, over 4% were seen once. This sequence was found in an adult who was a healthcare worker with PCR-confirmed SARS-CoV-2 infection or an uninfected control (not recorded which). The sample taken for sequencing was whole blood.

The chain's CDR3 is CSAREQPGSDTQYF. The CDR3 bases are TGCAGTGCTAGAGAACAGCCGGGCAGCGATACGCAGTATTTT. The chain uses TRBV20-1 and TRBJ2-3; D is unresolved. The V gene lost 0 bases and the J gene lost 6 bases, with 13 bases spanning the gap. The V gene's germline CDR1 is DFQATT and CDR2 SNEGSKA (reference sequence). This CDR3 comprises 14 residues.